The source of this T cell receptor (beta chain) is a study of T cell repertoires in cytomegalovirus infection. The overall study: CMV infection together with matching HLA type was indicated by public TCR beta signatures.

This clonotype came up many times. What it binds is unknown. Per germline, CDR1 SGHTA and CDR2 FQGNSA. Trimming stripped 5 bases from V and 3 bases from J, with 14 bases between. CDR3 length equals 14 residues. TCRdb re-called the reads with MiXCR, one entry per CDR3 protein. This sample has over 200,000 distinct CDR3 sequences, with roughly an eighth found just once. Study results and caveats: People with CMV and the relevant HLA were identified by cumulative public TCR beta family frequency. Clonotypes of TCR beta that were HLA-C-restricted and CMV-specific dominated the ex vivo response.

The sequence derives from a human donor in good health (CMV status not recorded). Some clones in this sample may be carry-over from other donors' samples. The rearrangement uses TRBV7-2 and TRBJ2-7, with D possibly being TRBD1 or TRBD2 (5 bases each). Sequencing was done on a sample of PBMCs. CDR3 bases: TGTGCCAGCAGCCCAGGGACCCTCTACTACGAGCAGTACTTC. This translates into CASSPGTLYYEQYF.